The T cell receptor (beta chain) under discussion was sequenced for a study of vaccination and CD4 T cells after COVID-19. Study-level results: Vaccine-specific clones in convalescent patients were spike mono-reactive in 304 of 307 cases.

With the Oncomine TCR Beta short-read assay, DNA from cultured CD4+ T cells was sequenced. TCRdb called the PCR reads again in MiXCR, with one record for every CDR3 protein. The table shows approximately 21,000 distinct CDR3 sequences, with 45% to 60% occurring only once. Documented treatment: roughly 11-day PBMC culture with coronavirus spike peptide pools or control peptides (ViraFEST assay). As regards this clonotype: What it binds is unknown.

This TCR was recovered from a human donor who had recovered from COVID-19. The material sequenced was CD4+ T cells from blood, cultured in vitro.

The CDR3 loop reads CASSSPLGQATDTQYF. CDR3 DNA sequence: TGTGCCAGCAGCTCCCCCTTAGGACAGGCCACAGATACGCAGTATTTT. This rearrangement joins TRBV7-9 to TRBJ2-3, with TRBD1 matching over 7 bases. CDR3 size: 16 residues. The junction had 9 bases not matched to a gene; V was cut back by 4 bases and J by 2 bases. Germline CDR1 and CDR2: SEHNR and FQNEAQ (reference sequence).